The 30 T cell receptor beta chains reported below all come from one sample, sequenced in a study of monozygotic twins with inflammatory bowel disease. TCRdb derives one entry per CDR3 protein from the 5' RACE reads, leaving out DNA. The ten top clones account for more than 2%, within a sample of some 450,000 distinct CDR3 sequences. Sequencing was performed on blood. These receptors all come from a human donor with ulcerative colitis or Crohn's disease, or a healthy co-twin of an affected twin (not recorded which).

CDR3 sequence: CSARDPTGGNTGELFF. The rearrangement uses TRBV20-1 and TRBJ2-2; TCRdb reports TRBD1, a call that lacks DNA to check it against. This CDR3 comprises 16 residues. Germline lookup yields CDR1 DFQATT and CDR2 SNEGSKA (reference sequence).

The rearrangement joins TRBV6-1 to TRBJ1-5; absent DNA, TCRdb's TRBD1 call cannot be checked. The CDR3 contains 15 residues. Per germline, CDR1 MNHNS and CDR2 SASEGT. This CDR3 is CASRSGQEGSGPQHF.

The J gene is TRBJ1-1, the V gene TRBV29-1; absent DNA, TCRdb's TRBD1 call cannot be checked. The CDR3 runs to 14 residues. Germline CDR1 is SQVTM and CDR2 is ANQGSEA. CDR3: CSVAGPPGNTEAFF. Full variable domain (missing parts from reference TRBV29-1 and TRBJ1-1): SAVISQKPSRDICQRGTSLTIQCQVDSQVTMMFWYRQQPGQSLTLIATANQGSEATYESGFVIDKFPISRPNLTFSTLTVSNMSPEDSSIYLCSVAGPPGNTEAFFGQGTRLTVV.

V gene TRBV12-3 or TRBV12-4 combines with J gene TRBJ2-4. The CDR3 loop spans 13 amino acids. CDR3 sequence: CASSLAPANIQYF.

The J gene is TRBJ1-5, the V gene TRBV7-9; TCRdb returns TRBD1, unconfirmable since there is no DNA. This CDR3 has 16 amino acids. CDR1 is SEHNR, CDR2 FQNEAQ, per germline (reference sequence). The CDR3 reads CASSLEQGLSNQPQHF.

CDR3 amino acids: CASSWYPREKDTQYF. This rearrangement joins TRBV5-4 to TRBJ2-3; TCRdb gives TRBD2 as the D gene, but with no DNA this cannot be confirmed. CDR3 length: 15 amino acids. CDR1 and CDR2 from the germline V gene are SGHNT and YYREEE (reference sequence).

The CDR3 sequence: CASSTQHPGGNEQFF. V usage is TRBV19 and J usage is TRBJ2-1; TCRdb's D gene call, TRBD2, goes unchecked for lack of DNA. Germline lookup yields CDR1 LNHDA and CDR2 SQIVND (reference sequence). The CDR3 runs to 15 residues.

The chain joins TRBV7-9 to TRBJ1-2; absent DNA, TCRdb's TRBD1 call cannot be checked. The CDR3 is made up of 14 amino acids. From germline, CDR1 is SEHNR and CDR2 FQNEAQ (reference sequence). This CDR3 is CASSLGGTGYGYTF. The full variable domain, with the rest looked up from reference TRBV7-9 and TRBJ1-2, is DTGVSQNPRHKITKRGQNVTFRCDPISEHNRLYWYRQTLGQGPEFLTYFQNEAQLEKSRLLSDRFSAERPKGSFSTLEIQRTEQGDSAMYLCASSLGGTGYGYTFGSGTRLTVV.

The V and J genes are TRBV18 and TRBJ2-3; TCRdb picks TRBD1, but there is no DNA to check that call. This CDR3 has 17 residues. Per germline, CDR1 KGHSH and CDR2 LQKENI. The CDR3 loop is CASSQGQTSSSTDTQYF.

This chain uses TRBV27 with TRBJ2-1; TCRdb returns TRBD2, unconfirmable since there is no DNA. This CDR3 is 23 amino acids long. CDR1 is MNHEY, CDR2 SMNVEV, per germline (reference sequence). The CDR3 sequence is CASSLWPGLAGGPSKSSYNEQFF.

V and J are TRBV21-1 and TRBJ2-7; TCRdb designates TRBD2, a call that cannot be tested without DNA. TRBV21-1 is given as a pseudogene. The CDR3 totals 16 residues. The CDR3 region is CASSKEASGRAYEQYF.

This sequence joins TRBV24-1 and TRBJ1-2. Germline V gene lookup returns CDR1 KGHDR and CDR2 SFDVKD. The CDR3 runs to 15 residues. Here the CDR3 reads CATSSPLEPNYGYTF.

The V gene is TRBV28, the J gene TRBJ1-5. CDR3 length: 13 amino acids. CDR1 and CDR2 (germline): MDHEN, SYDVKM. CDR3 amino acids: CASSLGTGYRQHF.

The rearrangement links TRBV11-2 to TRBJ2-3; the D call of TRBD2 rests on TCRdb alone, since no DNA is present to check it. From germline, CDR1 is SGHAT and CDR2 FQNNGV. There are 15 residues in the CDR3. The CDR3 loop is CASSLQRIGTDTQYF. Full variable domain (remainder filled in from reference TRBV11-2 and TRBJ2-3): EAGVAQSPRYKIIEKRQSVAFWCNPISGHATLYWYQQILGQGPKLLIQFQNNGVVDDSQLPKDRFSAERLKGVDSTLKIQPAKLEDSAVYLCASSLQRIGTDTQYFGPGTRLTVL.

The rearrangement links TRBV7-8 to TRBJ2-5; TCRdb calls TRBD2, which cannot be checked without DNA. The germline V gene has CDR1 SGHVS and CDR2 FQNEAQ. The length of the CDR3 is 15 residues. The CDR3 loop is CASSPRLAGEATQYF.

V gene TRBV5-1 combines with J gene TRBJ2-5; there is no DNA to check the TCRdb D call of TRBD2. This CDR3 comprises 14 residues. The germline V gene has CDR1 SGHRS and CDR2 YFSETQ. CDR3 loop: CASRISRREETQYF.

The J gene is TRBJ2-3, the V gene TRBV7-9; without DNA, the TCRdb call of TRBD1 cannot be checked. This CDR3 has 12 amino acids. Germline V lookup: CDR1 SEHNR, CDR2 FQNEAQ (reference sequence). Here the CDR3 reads CASSRGVDTQYF.

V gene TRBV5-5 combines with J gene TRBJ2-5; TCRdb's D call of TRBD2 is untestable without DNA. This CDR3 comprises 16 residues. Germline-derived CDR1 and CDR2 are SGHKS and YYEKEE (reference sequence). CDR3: CASSLAGTSGKETQYF.

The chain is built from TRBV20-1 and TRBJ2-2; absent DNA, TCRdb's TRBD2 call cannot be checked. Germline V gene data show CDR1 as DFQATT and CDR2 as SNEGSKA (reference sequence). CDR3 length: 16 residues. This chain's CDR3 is CSASGTSGRYTGELFF.

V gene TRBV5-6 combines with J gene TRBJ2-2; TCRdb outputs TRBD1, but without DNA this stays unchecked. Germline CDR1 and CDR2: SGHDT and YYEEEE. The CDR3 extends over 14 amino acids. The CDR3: CASSLHRFTGELFF.

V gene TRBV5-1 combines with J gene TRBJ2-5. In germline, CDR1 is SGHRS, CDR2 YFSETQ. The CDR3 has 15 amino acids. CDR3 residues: CASSLYSGDQETQYF. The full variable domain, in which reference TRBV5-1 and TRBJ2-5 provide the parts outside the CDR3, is KAGVTQTPRYLIKTRGQQVTLSCSPISGHRSVSWYQQTPGQGLQFLFEYFSETQRNKGNFPGRFSGRQFSNSRSEMNVSTLELGDSALYLCASSLYSGDQETQYFGPGTRLLVL.

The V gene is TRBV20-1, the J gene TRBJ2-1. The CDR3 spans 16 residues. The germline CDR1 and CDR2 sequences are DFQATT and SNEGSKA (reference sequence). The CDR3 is CSARVLSGSSYNEQFF.

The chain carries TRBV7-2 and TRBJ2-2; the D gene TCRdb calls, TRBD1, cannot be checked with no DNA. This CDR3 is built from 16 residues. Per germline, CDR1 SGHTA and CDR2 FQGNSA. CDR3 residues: CASRLSTGEGTGELFF.

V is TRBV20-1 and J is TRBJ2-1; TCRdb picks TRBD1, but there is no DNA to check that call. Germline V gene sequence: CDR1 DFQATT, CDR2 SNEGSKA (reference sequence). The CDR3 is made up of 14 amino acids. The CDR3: CSAGEQWGLHEQFF.

The CDR3: CASSHAPPQGANTGELFF. The chain joins TRBV23-1 to TRBJ2-2; TCRdb proposes TRBD1, but this gene call is untestable without DNA. TRBV23-1 is designated an ORF whose function remains uncertain. The CDR3 covers 18 residues.

The CDR3: CSAYSGANVLTF. The J gene is TRBJ2-6, the V gene TRBV29-1. The CDR3 is 12 residues long. Germline V lookup: CDR1 SQVTM, CDR2 ANQGSEA. Using reference TRBV29-1 and TRBJ2-6 for the parts outside the CDR3, the full variable domain is SAVISQKPSRDICQRGTSLTIQCQVDSQVTMMFWYRQQPGQSLTLIATANQGSEATYESGFVIDKFPISRPNLTFSTLTVSNMSPEDSSIYLCSAYSGANVLTFGAGSRLTVL.

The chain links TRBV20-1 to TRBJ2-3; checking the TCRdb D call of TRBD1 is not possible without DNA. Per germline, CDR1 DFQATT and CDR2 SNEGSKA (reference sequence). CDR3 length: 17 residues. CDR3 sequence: CSASDPRGTGSTDTQYF.

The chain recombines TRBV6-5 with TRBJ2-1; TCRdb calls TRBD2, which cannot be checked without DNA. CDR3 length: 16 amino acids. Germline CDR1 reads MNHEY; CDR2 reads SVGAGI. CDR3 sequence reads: CASSYSGTRIVNEQFF.

The CDR3: CASSNLIGARQETQYF. V usage is TRBV7-8 and J usage is TRBJ2-5. This CDR3 is 16 amino acids long. Germline loops: CDR1 SGHVS, CDR2 FQNEAQ.

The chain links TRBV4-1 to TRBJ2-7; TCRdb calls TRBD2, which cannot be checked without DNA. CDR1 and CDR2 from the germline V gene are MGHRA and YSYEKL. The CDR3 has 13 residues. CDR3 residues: CASSQTTYYEQYF.